One sample yielded the 8 T cell receptor beta chains listed below, sequenced in a study of blood T cell repertoires in COVID-19. Generated by immunoSEQ multiplex PCR, the TCRdb table keeps only in-frame clones and is missing some. The sample carries roughly 290,000 clones, about 88% recorded once. The sequencing input was peripheral blood. The origin of the receptors is a woman aged 55-69 years with acute or convalescent COVID-19.

The chain is built from TRBV2 and TRBJ1-4; 7 bases fit TRBD1. V trimming: 4 bases; J trimming: 6 bases; junction bases outside the gene matches: 11. Germline V gene sequence: CDR1 SNHLY, CDR2 FYNNEI. The CDR3 is 16 amino acids. For the CDR3, the DNA is TGTGCCAGCAGTGTGCTCCTGACAGGGACTTATGAAAAACTGTTTTTT. Its protein is CASSVLLTGTYEKLFF.

The chain couples TRBV4-1 to TRBJ2-3; the match to TRBD2 covers 9 bases. Germline V gene sequence: CDR1 MGHRA, CDR2 YSYEKL. This CDR3 comprises 17 residues. The trim removed 1 base at V and 4 bases at J, leaving 9 bases unmatched. In nucleotides, the CDR3 is TGCGCCAGCAGCCAAGGGCGGGTAGCGGGGGTCGCAGATACGCAGTATTTT. Amino acids: CASSQGRVAGVADTQYF.

The chain combines TRBV11-2 with TRBJ2-1; possibly TRBD2 for D (6 bases). This CDR3 is built from 15 residues. In germline, CDR1 is SGHAT, CDR2 FQNNGV. V lost 5 bases to trimming and J lost 6 bases, with 17 bases between them. The CDR3, as DNA: TGTGCCAGCAGCCCCGTACGGGAGTGGGTCAATGAGCAGTTCTTC. This sequence encodes CASSPVREWVNEQFF.

This clone was found once. This chain joins TRBV3-1 (or the pseudogene TRBV3-2) and TRBJ2-7; TRBD1 agrees at 7 bases. With 4 bases clipped from V and 2 bases from J, the junction kept 5 bases outside the gene matches. Germline V gene lookup returns CDR1 LGHDT and CDR2 YNNKEL (reference sequence). This CDR3 spans 14 amino acids. DNA of the CDR3: TGTGCCAGCAGCCGCGACAGGGCCCCCTACGAGCAGTACTTC. It specifies CASSRDRAPYEQYF.

V gene TRBV28 combines with J gene TRBJ2-3; weak D call: TRBD2 (6 bases). The V end lost 3 bases, the J end lost 1 base, and 11 bases lay between the germline ends. The CDR3 is 15 residues long. CDR1 and CDR2 from the germline V gene are MDHEN and SYDVKM. The DNA for the CDR3 is TGTGCCAGCAGTTTGAGGCGGGGTGGCACAGATACGCAGTATTTT. Amino acids: CASSLRRGGTDTQYF.

The CDR3 here is CASSVGLAANTGELFF. CDR3 in DNA: TGTGCCAGCAGTGTTGGGTTAGCGGCGAACACCGGGGAGCTGTTTTTT. V gene TRBV2 combines with J gene TRBJ2-2; tentative D call: TRBD2 (6 bases). Trimming pared 4 bases from V and 0 bases from J, leaving 12 bases between. This CDR3 contains 16 residues. Germline CDR1 and CDR2: SNHLY and FYNNEI.

The V gene is TRBV5-4, the J gene TRBJ1-4; 7 bases are shared with TRBD1. Trimming at V came to 2 bases and at J to 6 bases, leaving 7 bases not matched to a gene. Germline loops: CDR1 SGHNT, CDR2 YYREEE (reference sequence). The CDR3 spans 15 residues. For the CDR3, the DNA is TGTGCCAGCAGCTTCAGACAGGGTACCGATGAAAAACTGTTTTTT. Its translation: CASSFRQGTDEKLFF.

The V call is TRBV10-2, the J call TRBJ1-1; D not resolved. The CDR3 runs to 15 residues. Per germline, CDR1 WSHSY and CDR2 SAAADI. The V gene lost 2 bases and the J gene lost 1 base, with 11 bases spanning the gap. The CDR3 coding sequence is TGCGCCAGCAGTGAGGCCCCGGTTGCGAACACTGAAGCTTTCTTT. This sequence encodes CASSEAPVANTEAFF.